The 21 T cell receptor beta chains below all came from one sample that was sequenced in a study of vaccination effects on CD4 cells after COVID-19. Assay: immunoSEQ multiplex PCR; the TCRdb copy retains only in-frame clones and omits some. In the table there are about 68,000 clones, approximately 80% of which are singletons. Sequencing followed a ViraFEST assay step that expanded antigen-specific CD4+ T cells with viral peptide pools. CD4+ T cell isolation took place after less than 13 days of culture. Nucleocapsid antibody tests were negative, and the vaccine recipients had no prior SARS-CoV-2 infection. These receptors' antigens are unknown. The sequences come from CD4+ T cells from PBMCs cultured with SARS-CoV-2 spike peptides, collected before COVID-19 vaccination. These receptors originate from a human donor who received a COVID-19 vaccine.

This clone was observed a single time. The chain links TRBV20-1 to TRBJ2-5, with D unresolved. CDR1 is DFQATT, CDR2 SNEGSKA, per germline (reference sequence). CDR3 length: 11 amino acids. Trimming took 8 bases from V and 0 from J, leaving 7 bases between them. The CDR3 DNA follows: TGCAGTCTAAAGTACCAAGAGACCCAGTACTTC. Its protein is CSLKYQETQYF.

CDR3 sequence reads: CASSQDFRATGRELFF. The CDR3 bases are TGCGCCAGCAGCCAAGATTTCAGGGCAACAGGCCGGGAGCTGTTTTTT. V is TRBV4-3 and J is TRBJ2-2; maybe TRBD1 (5 bases). Looked up from germline, CDR1 is LGHNA and CDR2 is YSLEER. The ends were cut back, 0 bases at V and 9 bases at J, with 17 bases in the middle. This CDR3 has 16 residues.

The J gene is TRBJ1-2, the V gene TRBV28; TRBD1 might be the D (5 bases). Trimming took 8 bases from V and 6 from J, leaving 34 bases between them. The CDR3 has 19 amino acids. The germline CDR1 and CDR2 sequences are MDHEN and SYDVKM. In DNA, the CDR3 is TGTGCCAGCCGAACTCCTGCACGGCGGTCCCGAAGGGGAGCGCATGGCTACACCTTC. This encodes CASRTPARRSRRGAHGYTF.

The rearrangement joins TRBV7-9 to TRBJ1-1; unclear D gene. The CDR3 covers 14 residues. Trimming left V 7 bases short and J 4 bases short, with 16 bases between. In germline, CDR1 is SEHNR, CDR2 FQNEAQ (reference sequence). DNA of the CDR3: TGTGCCAGCAACTTGATAGAGGGAGGCACTGAAGCTTTCTTT. The encoded protein is CASNLIEGGTEAFF. The full variable domain, with the rest looked up from reference TRBV7-9 and TRBJ1-1, is DTGVSQNPRHKITKRGQNVTFRCDPISEHNRLYWYRQTLGQGPEFLTYFQNEAQLEKSRLLSDRFSAERPKGSFSTLEIQRTEQGDSAMYLCASNLIEGGTEAFFGQGTRLTVV.

V usage is TRBV6-5 and J usage is TRBJ1-1; 10 bases fit TRBD1. CDR3 size: 14 residues. CDR1 is MNHEY, CDR2 SVGAGI, per germline. V gave up 6 bases and J gave up 3 bases; unmatched junction bases: 4. The CDR3 nucleotides read TGTGCCAGCAGAAGACAGGGGGCGCACACTGAAGCTTTCTTT. Its translation is CASRRQGAHTEAFF.

The rearrangement joins TRBV7-8 to TRBJ2-3; D is ambiguous. This CDR3 is 14 amino acids long. Trimming took 3 bases from V and 0 from J, leaving 7 bases between them. CDR1 and CDR2 (germline): SGHVS, FQNEAQ. In DNA, the CDR3 is TGTGCCAGCAGCTTTGGGTTCAGCACAGATACGCAGTATTTT. Translated: CASSFGFSTDTQYF.

This clone was detected a few times. The CDR3 DNA reads as TGTGCCAGTGAACGGGTGGAAAACATTCAGTACTTC. Translated: CASERVENIQYF. The chain has TRBV7-9 and TRBJ2-4; D gene unclear. CDR1 SEHNR and CDR2 FQNEAQ come from the germline V gene (reference sequence). V was cut by 9 bases and J by 5 bases, with 11 bases left in between. This CDR3 spans 12 amino acids.

This chain connects TRBV5-1 to TRBJ2-3; maybe TRBD2 (7 bases). Trimming cost V 0 bases and J 3 bases, with 17 bases left between them. The CDR3 extends over 17 amino acids. Looked up from germline, CDR1 is SGHRS and CDR2 is YFSETQ. The CDR3 sequence: CASSLVVSGGLTDTQYF. The DNA of the CDR3 is TGCGCCAGCAGCTTGGTGGTCTCGGGGGGCCTGACAGATACGCAGTATTTT.

This clone was seen just once. The chain carries TRBV24-1 and TRBJ2-5; TRBD1 matches 8 bases. After removal of 3 bases from V and 5 bases from J, the junction contained 7 bases not matched to a gene. Germline assignment: CDR1 KGHDR and CDR2 SFDVKD. This CDR3 is 15 amino acids long. As DNA, the CDR3 is TGTGCCACCAGTGATATCCAGGGGGCAGGTGAGACCCAGTACTTC. Protein sequence: CATSDIQGAGETQYF.

V gene TRBV6-4 combines with J gene TRBJ1-2; tentative D call: TRBD1 (5 bases). The germline V and J ends were trimmed by 4 bases and 4 bases, with 10 bases remaining between them. Germline CDR1 MRHNA, CDR2 SNTAGT. The CDR3 runs to 13 residues. The CDR3 loop is CASSAGPVYGYTF. The CDR3 DNA is TGTGCCAGCAGTGCGGGACCGGTCTATGGCTACACCTTC.

This chain links TRBV4-2 with TRBJ1-3; D is unclear. CDR1 is LGHNA and CDR2 is YNFKEQ in the germline V gene. V lost 4 bases to trimming and J lost 4 bases, with 20 bases between them. The CDR3 has 17 residues. The CDR3 loop is CASSRTKTNVGGNTIYF. In DNA form, the CDR3 reads TGTGCCAGCAGCCGAACCAAGACGAACGTGGGAGGAAACACCATATATTTT.

This chain links TRBV5-1 with TRBJ1-2; possible D gene TRBD1, 5 bases. V was shortened by 4 bases and J by 4 bases, with 11 bases between the two germline ends. CDR3 length: 13 amino acids. Per the germline V gene, CDR1 is SGHRS and CDR2 is YFSETQ. CDR3 sequence (DNA): TGCGCCAGCAGCGTAGGGGCGAGCTATGGCTACACCTTC. Its protein is CASSVGASYGYTF.

The V and J genes are TRBV7-9 and TRBJ2-5, with 10 nucleotides matching TRBD2. Germline V gene lookup returns CDR1 SEHNR and CDR2 FQNEAQ (reference sequence). The CDR3 runs to 18 residues. The junction had 8 bases not matched to a gene; V was cut back by 1 base and J by 0 bases. DNA of the CDR3: TGTGCCAGCAGCTTAGTGGGTAGCGGGGGGCCTTACCAAGAGACCCAGTACTTC. As protein: CASSLVGSGGPYQETQYF.

The chain joins TRBV19 to TRBJ1-4, with 8 bases fitting TRBD1. This CDR3 has 14 residues. Germline loops: CDR1 LNHDA, CDR2 SQIVND (reference sequence). Trimming took 3 bases from V and 10 from J; bases not matched to a gene: 7. The CDR3 loop is CASSILTGVRKLFF. The CDR3 region has the DNA TGTGCCAGTAGTATCCTGACAGGGGTTCGAAAACTGTTTTTT.

The V call is TRBV3-1 (or the pseudogene TRBV3-2), the J call TRBJ1-2, with D possibly being TRBD1 (5 bases). The CDR3 is 12 amino acids. Germline assignment: CDR1 LGHDT and CDR2 YNNKEL (reference sequence). The V gene lost 3 bases and the J gene lost 6 bases, with 8 bases spanning the gap. Written as DNA, the CDR3 is TGTGCCAGCAGCCAGACCAGGGATGGCTACACCTTC. Its translation: CASSQTRDGYTF.

V and J are TRBV3-1 (or the pseudogene TRBV3-2) and TRBJ1-4; D remains unclear. Germline CDR1 reads LGHDT; CDR2 reads YNNKEL (reference sequence). The ends were cut back, 2 bases at V and 4 bases at J, with 14 bases in the middle. CDR3 length equals 16 residues. CDR3 coding DNA: TGTGCCAGCAGCCAATGGCAGACTTCGGATAATGAAAAACTGTTTTTT. Translation gives CASSQWQTSDNEKLFF.

This chain connects TRBV25-1 to TRBJ1-1; perhaps TRBD1 as D (5 bases). Germline V gene data show CDR1 as MGHDK and CDR2 as SYGVNS. The CDR3 contains 15 residues. Trimming stripped 6 bases from V and 0 bases from J, with 14 bases between. CDR3 coding DNA: TGTGCCAGCAGCAGAACGGGACCGATGAACACTGAAGCTTTCTTT. As protein: CASSRTGPMNTEAFF.

This chain joins TRBV6-4 and TRBJ2-6; weak D call: TRBD2 (5 bases). The CDR3 consists of 15 residues. CDR1 and CDR2 from the germline V gene are MRHNA and SNTAGT. V gave up 4 bases and J gave up 0 bases, with 7 bases separating them. The CDR3 bases are TGTGCCAGCAGTGGGGAGAGCTCTGGGGCCAACGTCCTGACTTTC. Amino acid sequence: CASSGESSGANVLTF.

The chain joins TRBV2 to TRBJ1-1; no firm D call. The CDR3 totals 14 residues. Deletions cut 0 bases from V and 1 base from J, with 6 bases between. The germline CDR1 and CDR2 sequences are SNHLY and FYNNEI. CDR3 coding DNA: TGTGCCAGCAGTGAAGCTGCGCAGAACACTGAAGCTTTCTTT. Protein: CASSEAAQNTEAFF.

The chain recombines TRBV19 with TRBJ2-2, with 10 nucleotides matching TRBD2. V was pared by 5 bases and J by 0 bases, with 9 bases of the junction left unmatched. CDR3 size: 18 residues. Germline CDR1 reads LNHDA; CDR2 reads SQIVND (reference sequence). The CDR3 DNA reads as TGTGCCAGTAGTCCCTTAAGACTAGCGGGTTCGAACACCGGGGAGCTGTTTTTT. Its translation: CASSPLRLAGSNTGELFF.

This chain joins TRBV6-5 and TRBJ1-2; the D is unclear. This CDR3 comprises 15 residues. From germline, CDR1 is MNHEY and CDR2 SVGAGI. V lost 6 bases and J 2 bases, leaving 16 bases between the germline ends. CDR3 nucleotides: TGTGCCAGCAGCCGTACTCGGGAGGGCAACTATGGCTACACCTTC. Encoded protein: CASSRTREGNYGYTF.